Listed here are 28 T cell receptor beta chains from one sample, sequenced in a study of blood T cells in healthy people across ages. The authors ran a second PCR of roughly 6 to 12 cycles using a sample-barcoded 5' primer and a J-beta primer mix. One entry per CDR3 protein results from TCRdb running MiXCR on the 5' RACE reads. This table has about 640,000 distinct CDR3 sequences, about 30% appearing once. Sequencing was done on a sample of blood. Receptor source: a woman aged 80 or over in good health.

This clonotype was recorded at least ten times. V gene TRBV20-1 combines with J gene TRBJ2-5; D is undetermined. Trimming took 6 bases from V and 1 from J, leaving 15 bases between them. The CDR3 length is 14 residues. Germline CDR1 and CDR2: DFQATT and SNEGSKA (reference sequence). CDR3 sequence: CSASNGPVQETQYF. The DNA of the CDR3 is TGCAGTGCCTCAAACGGACCCGTCCAAGAGACCCAGTACTTC.

On this clonotype itself: At one of its ends the junction is not consistent with the germline gene, which may arise from a read error. The chain couples TRBV7-8 to TRBJ2-5, with D possibly being TRBD2 (6 bases). The CDR3 has 13 residues. Germline lookup yields CDR1 SGHVS and CDR2 FQNEAQ. In nucleotides, the CDR3 is TGTGCCAGCAGCTTAGCGGGACGGGAGACCCAGGACTTC. Its protein product is CASSLAGRETQDF.

The gene calls are TRBV27 and TRBJ2-7; TRBD2 might be the D (6 bases). The V gene lost 11 bases and the J gene lost 3 bases, with 14 bases spanning the gap. The germline V gene encodes CDR1 MNHEY and CDR2 SMNVEV (reference sequence). The CDR3 totals 12 residues. The CDR3 here is CAGSQGGYEQYF. The CDR3 nucleotides are TGTGCCGGCTCGCAGGGAGGCTACGAGCAGTACTTC.

The chain uses TRBV3-1 and TRBJ2-1; 9 bases agree with TRBD2. The CDR3 has 14 amino acids. The V and J ends lost 3 bases and 9 bases, in that order; junction bases with no gene match: 6. Germline values: CDR1 LGHDT, CDR2 YNNKEL (reference sequence). CDR3 nucleotide sequence: TGTGCCAGCAGCCAGGCGGGGGGGAGGAGTGAGCAGTTCTTC. The encoded protein is CASSQAGGRSEQFF.

This clonotype was recorded many times. This chain links TRBV3-1 with TRBJ2-1; D ambiguous. Trimming shortened V by 8 bases and J by 5 bases, and 19 bases separated the two germline ends. Germline loops: CDR1 LGHDT, CDR2 YNNKEL (reference sequence). This CDR3 spans 15 amino acids. Here the CDR3 DNA reads TGTGCCAGCCAACGACGGATGACACCTAACAATGAGCAGTTCTTC. Residues: CASQRRMTPNNEQFF.

V usage is TRBV14 and J usage is TRBJ2-1; tentatively, D is TRBD2 (7 bases). Germline loops: CDR1 SGHDN, CDR2 FVKESK. Trimming cost V 2 bases and J 14 bases, with 22 bases left between them. CDR3 length: 15 residues. The DNA of the CDR3 is TGTGCCAGCAGCCAAAAAGGGGGGGTCGGCCTAGGAAAGTTCTTC. Protein: CASSQKGGVGLGKFF.

A remark on this clonotype: A much larger clone is a single base away; this may be a read error. This chain uses TRBV5-1 with TRBJ2-4; unclear D gene. The J call may be mistaken, given a closer DNA end match to TRBJ2-5. The CDR3 has 15 amino acids. In germline, CDR1 is SGHRS, CDR2 YFSETQ. CDR3 in amino acids: CASSSRPGEEETQYF. As DNA, the CDR3 is TGCGCCAGCAGCTCGCGACCCGGAGAGGAAGAGACCCAGTACTTC.

This clonotype was seen a single time. A much larger clone sits a single nucleotide away, making a read error possible. This chain links TRBV7-8 with TRBJ1-2; no clear D gene. This CDR3 region has 15 residues. Trimming left V 5 bases short and J 2 bases short, with 15 bases between. CDR1 and CDR2 from the germline V gene are SGHVS and FQNEAQ. Here the CDR3 DNA reads TGTGCCAGCAGCCCCCTGGTCGAACGGAACTATGGCTACACCTTC. Protein product: CASSPLVERNYGYTF.

The chain couples TRBV5-5 to TRBJ1-4, with D unresolved. Trimming pared 2 bases from V and 3 bases from J, leaving 5 bases between. This CDR3 is 13 amino acids long. Germline V lookup: CDR1 SGHKS, CDR2 YYEKEE (reference sequence). CDR3 nucleotide sequence: TGTGCCAGCAGCTTCAGGCCTAATGAAAAACTGTTTTTT. Protein: CASSFRPNEKLFF.

This clonotype appeared a few times. Here the CDR3 reads CASSLRTSGAANTGELFF. Written as DNA, the CDR3 is TGTGCCAGCAGCCTCCGGACTAGCGGGGCTGCGAACACCGGGGAGCTGTTTTTT. This chain connects TRBV5-5 to TRBJ2-2; TRBD2 aligns across 12 bases. Germline CDR1 SGHKS, CDR2 YYEKEE (reference sequence). V shed 4 bases and J 0 bases; nucleotides not matched to a gene: 7. This CDR3 contains 18 residues.

In DNA form, the CDR3 reads TGTGCCAGCAGTATATGCTATTGGACAAACCGATCTGGAAACACCATATATTTT. Its protein product is CASSICYWTNRSGNTIYF. The chain employs TRBV27 and TRBJ1-3; perhaps TRBD1 as D (5 bases). Germline V gene data show CDR1 as MNHEY and CDR2 as SMNVEV (reference sequence). The CDR3 is 18 residues long. Trimming shortened V by 5 bases and J by 1 base, and 21 bases separated the two germline ends.

This clonotype was seen at least ten times. The V and J genes are TRBV5-1 and TRBJ1-2; possibly TRBD1 for D (5 bases). The CDR3 consists of 13 residues. V was trimmed by 5 bases and J by 3 bases, leaving 11 bases between them. The germline V gene encodes CDR1 SGHRS and CDR2 YFSETQ. CDR3 sequence (DNA): TGCGCCAGCAGTGTTGGGGGTCACTATGGCTACACCTTC. As protein: CASSVGGHYGYTF.

Remarks on this clonotype: At one end the junction does not follow the germline gene, possibly because of a read error. This chain uses TRBV11-2 with TRBJ2-5; D gene unclear. The CDR3 covers 11 residues. Germline V CDR1 and CDR2: SGHAT, FQNNGV. CDR3 in amino acids: CASSQSEIQYF. The DNA of the CDR3 is TGTGCCAGCAGCCAGTCGGAGATCCAGTACTTC.

The rearrangement joins TRBV30 to TRBJ1-2, with D tentatively TRBD1 (5 bases). Trimming removed 0 bases from V and 13 bases from J, with 18 bases in between. The CDR3 runs to 13 residues. CDR1 is GTSNPN, CDR2 SVGIG, per germline (reference sequence). For the CDR3, the DNA is TGTGCCTGGAGTGTAAGGCGGAACAGGTCTCGCACCTTC. Protein product: CAWSVRRNRSRTF.

This clonotype was counted between two and nine times. The rearrangement joins TRBV28 to TRBJ1-5; the D gene is possibly TRBD1 (6 bases). The CDR3 runs 13 residues. Germline values: CDR1 MDHEN, CDR2 SYDVKM. V was trimmed by 4 bases and J by 7 bases, leaving 11 bases between them. This CDR3 is CASSSQGTQPQHF. The CDR3 DNA reads as TGTGCCAGCAGTTCCCAGGGGACCCAGCCCCAGCATTTT.

The chain uses TRBV30 and TRBJ1-6; D might be TRBD1 (6 bases). Trimming removed 3 bases from V and 5 bases from J, with 17 bases in between. The CDR3 runs to 16 residues. The germline V gene encodes CDR1 GTSNPN and CDR2 SVGIG (reference sequence). The chain's CDR3 is CAWRLRGGGNNSPLHF. The CDR3 DNA sequence: TGTGCCTGGAGGTTACGAGGGGGTGGCAATAATTCACCCCTCCACTTT.

This clonotype occurred many times. The CDR3 DNA is TGTGCCAGCAGTGGGCAGTCCGTAGCCAAAAACATTCAGTACTTC. Translated, it gives CASSGQSVAKNIQYF. V and J are TRBV27 and TRBJ2-4, with no clear D. CDR1 and CDR2 (germline): MNHEY, SMNVEV (reference sequence). The CDR3 has 15 amino acids. Deletions cut 5 bases from V and 0 bases from J, with 11 bases between.

This clonotype was seen a handful of times. Compared with germline, one end of the junction differs, possibly owing to a read error. The V gene is TRBV30, the J gene TRBJ1-1, with D possibly being TRBD1 (5 bases). The CDR3 has 13 residues. The V gene's germline CDR1 is GTSNPN and CDR2 SVGIG (reference sequence). CDR3 DNA sequence: TGTGCCTGGAAGAATAAGGGGAACGCTGAAGCTTTCTTT. As protein: CAWKNKGNAEAFF. The full variable domain, its missing parts supplied by reference TRBV30 and TRBJ1-1, is SQTIHQWPATLVQPVGSPLSLECTVEGTSNPNLYWYRQAAGRGLQLLFYSVGIGQISSEVPQNLSASRPQDRQFILSSKKLLLSDSGFYLCAWKNKGNAEAFFGQGTRLTVV.

This clonotype occurred many times. This sequence joins TRBV6-5 and TRBJ2-3; D remains ambiguous. Trimming stripped 2 bases from V and 1 base from J, with 16 bases between. CDR1 is MNHEY and CDR2 is SVGAGI in the germline V gene. The CDR3 contains 17 residues. CDR3 nucleotide sequence: TGTGCCAGCAGTTACAATCCCGGTCCTTCGGGCACAGATACGCAGTATTTT. Amino acid sequence: CASSYNPGPSGTDTQYF.

This sequence joins TRBV12-3 or TRBV12-4 and TRBJ2-4, with TRBD2 identical over 7 bases. CDR3 size: 14 residues. V was pared by 7 bases and J by 8 bases, with 11 bases of the junction left unmatched. DNA for the CDR3: TGTGCCAGCAACTCAGGCGGGAGTGGAGACATTCAGTACTTC. Encoded protein: CASNSGGSGDIQYF.

At least ten counts were recorded for this clonotype. CDR3 coding DNA: TGTGCCAGCAGTAGACAGGGGGCGTTGGATACGCAGTATTTT. This encodes CASSRQGALDTQYF. J is TRBJ2-3 and V is TRBV6-5; 10 bases are shared with TRBD1. The CDR3 totals 14 residues. J was trimmed by 6 bases and V by 5 bases; bases with no gene match: 5. Germline CDR1 and CDR2: MNHEY and SVGAGI.

The gene calls are TRBV20-1 and TRBJ1-6; a possible D gene is TRBD1 (6 bases). The CDR3 has 14 residues. Deletions cut 0 bases from V and 10 bases from J, with 13 bases between. Germline CDR1 is DFQATT and CDR2 is SNEGSKA (reference sequence). The chain's CDR3 is CSARERQVLSPLHF. The CDR3 region has the DNA TGCAGTGCTAGAGAAAGACAGGTTTTGTCACCCCTCCACTTT.

Worth noting for this clonotype: A much larger clone differs from this one at a single base, so this may be a read error. V usage is TRBV6-1 and J usage is TRBJ2-5, with TRBD2 matching over 16 bases. The CDR3 contains 20 residues. The germline V gene has CDR1 MNHNS and CDR2 SASEGT. J gave up 11 bases and V 4 bases, and 22 bases lay outside the gene matches. CDR3 sequence reads: CASSGRTTGTSGGARDEQYF. The CDR3 bases are TGTGCCAGCAGTGGACGGACGACCGGGACTAGCGGGGGGGCCAGGGATGAGCAGTACTTC.

This clonotype came up many times. A read error may be the cause here, since a much bigger clone is one base away. The chain has TRBV20-1 and TRBJ2-7; perhaps TRBD2 as D (6 bases). V lost 4 bases and J lost 7, with 20 bases in between. Per the germline V gene, CDR1 is DFQATT and CDR2 is SNEGSKA (reference sequence). CDR3 length: 14 amino acids. CDR3 in amino acids: CSAKPAGSNNEQYF. In DNA form, the CDR3 reads TGCAGTGCTAAACCCGCGGGGTCCAATAATGAGCAGTACTTC.

Details on this clonotype: A much larger clone differs from this one at a single base, so this may be a read error. The chain couples TRBV7-2 to TRBJ1-6; D is ambiguous. The CDR3 extends over 13 amino acids. The germline V gene has CDR1 SGHTA and CDR2 FQGNSA. CDR3 sequence: CARSLSRGKPLHF. The CDR3 region has the DNA TGTGCCCGCAGCTTATCCAGAGGAAAGCCCCTCCACTTT.

The sample holds many counts of this clonotype. The chain employs TRBV9 and TRBJ1-1, with D hard to call. The V end was cut by 3 bases, the J end by 0 bases, with 6 bases between. This CDR3 is 13 amino acids long. Germline CDR1 SGDLS, CDR2 YYNGEE. CDR3 in DNA: TGTGCCAGCAGCGCTGAGGTGAACACTGAAGCTTTCTTT. Translated: CASSAEVNTEAFF. Based on the CDR3 plus reference TRBV9 and TRBJ1-1, the full variable domain is DSGVTQTPKHLITATGQRVTLRCSPRSGDLSVYWYQQSLDQGLQFLIQYYNGEERAKGNILERFSAQQFPDLHSELNLSSLELGDSALYFCASSAEVNTEAFFGQGTRLTVV.

This clonotype has at least ten counts. The V gene is TRBV7-3, the J gene TRBJ2-1; D perhaps matches TRBD2 (7 bases). The length of the CDR3 is 15 residues. V was clipped by 9 bases and J by 6 bases, with 21 bases between them. The germline CDR1 and CDR2 sequences are SGHTA and FQGTGA. CDR3 protein: CASSDLGRGGNEQFF. The CDR3 DNA follows: TGTGCCAGTAGCGATCTGGGAAGGGGGGGCAATGAGCAGTTCTTC.

This clonotype has only a few counts. The chain carries TRBV18 and TRBJ2-7; 9 bases are shared with TRBD2. V dropped 3 bases and J dropped 4; count of bases not matched to a gene: 4. The CDR3 is made up of 14 amino acids. CDR1 and CDR2 (germline): KGHSH, LQKENI. CDR3 amino acids: CASSPTSGSYEQYF. In DNA form, the CDR3 reads TGTGCCAGCTCACCGACTAGCGGATCATACGAGCAGTACTTC.